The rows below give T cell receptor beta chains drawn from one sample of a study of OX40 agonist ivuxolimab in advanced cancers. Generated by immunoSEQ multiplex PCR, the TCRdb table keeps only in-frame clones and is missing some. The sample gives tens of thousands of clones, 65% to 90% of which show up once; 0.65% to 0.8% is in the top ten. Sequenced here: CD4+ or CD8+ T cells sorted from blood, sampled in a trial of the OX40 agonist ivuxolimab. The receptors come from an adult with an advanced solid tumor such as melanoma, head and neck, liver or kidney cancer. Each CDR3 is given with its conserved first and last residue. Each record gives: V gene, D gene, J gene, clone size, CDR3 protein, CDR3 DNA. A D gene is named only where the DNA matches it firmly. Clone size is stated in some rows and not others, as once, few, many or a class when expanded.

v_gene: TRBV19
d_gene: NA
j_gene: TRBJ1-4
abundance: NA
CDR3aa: CASSTAGSIKLFF
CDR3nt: TGTGCCAGTAGTACAGCTGGTAGTATAAAACTGTTTTTT

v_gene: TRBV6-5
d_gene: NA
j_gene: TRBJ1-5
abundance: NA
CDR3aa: CASSLRPQHF
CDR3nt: TGTGCCAGCAGCCTTCGGCCCCAGCATTTT

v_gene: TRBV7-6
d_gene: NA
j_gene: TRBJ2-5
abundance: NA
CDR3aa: CASSLNGRETQYF
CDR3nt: TGTGCCAGCAGCTTAAACGGGCGAGAGACCCAGTACTTC

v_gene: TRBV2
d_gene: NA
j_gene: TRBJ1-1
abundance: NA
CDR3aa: CASSEGPPLEAFF
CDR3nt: TGTGCCAGCAGTGAAGGGCCGCCCCTTGAAGCTTTCTTT

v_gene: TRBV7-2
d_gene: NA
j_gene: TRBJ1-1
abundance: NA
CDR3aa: CASSSQMNTEAFF
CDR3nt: TGTGCCAGCAGCTCCCAGATGAACACTGAAGCTTTCTTT

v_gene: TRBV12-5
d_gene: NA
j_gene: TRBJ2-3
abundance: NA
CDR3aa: CASGLGNADTQYF
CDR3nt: TGTGCTAGTGGCTTGGGAAACGCAGATACGCAGTATTTT

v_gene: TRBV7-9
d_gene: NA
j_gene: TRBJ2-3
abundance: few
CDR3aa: CASSYSDTQYF
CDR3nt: TGTGCCAGCAGCTACTCAGATACGCAGTATTTT

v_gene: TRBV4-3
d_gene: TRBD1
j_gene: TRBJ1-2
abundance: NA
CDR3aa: CASSRRTGGNYGYTF
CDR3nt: TGCGCCAGCAGCCGAAGGACAGGGGGAAACTATGGCTACACCTTC

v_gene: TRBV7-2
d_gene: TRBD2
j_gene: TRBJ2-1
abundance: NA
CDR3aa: CASSSGLAGVNEQFF
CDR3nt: TGTGCCAGCAGCTCGGGACTAGCGGGGGTCAATGAGCAGTTCTTC

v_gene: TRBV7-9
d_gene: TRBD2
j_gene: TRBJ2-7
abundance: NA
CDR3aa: CASSLASGLYEQYF
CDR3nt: TGTGCCAGCAGCTTAGCTAGCGGGTTATACGAGCAGTACTTC

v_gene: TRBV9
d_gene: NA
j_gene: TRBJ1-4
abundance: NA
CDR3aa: CASSVGRVSNEKLFF
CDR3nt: TGTGCCAGCAGCGTAGGACGAGTTAGTAATGAAAAACTGTTTTTT

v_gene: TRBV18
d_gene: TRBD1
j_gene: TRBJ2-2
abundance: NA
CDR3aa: CASSPPGQGFSNTGELFF
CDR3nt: TGTGCCAGCTCGCCCCCGGGACAGGGGTTTTCGAACACCGGGGAGCTGTTTTTT

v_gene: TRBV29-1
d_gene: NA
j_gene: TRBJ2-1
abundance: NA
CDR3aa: CSVEVYNEQFF
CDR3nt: TGCAGCGTCGAGGTCTACAATGAGCAGTTCTTC

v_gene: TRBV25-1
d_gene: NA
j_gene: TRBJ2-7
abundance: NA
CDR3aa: CASPRAGASPFYEQYF
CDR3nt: TGTGCCAGCCCCCGGGCAGGGGCTTCCCCCTTCTACGAGCAGTACTTC

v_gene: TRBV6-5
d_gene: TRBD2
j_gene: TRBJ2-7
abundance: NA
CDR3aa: CASRSSGGVPEQYF
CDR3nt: TGTGCCAGCAGGTCTAGCGGGGGTGTCCCCGAGCAGTACTTC

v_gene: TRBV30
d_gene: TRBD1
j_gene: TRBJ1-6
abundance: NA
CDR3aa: CARDRGLGSPLHF
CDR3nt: TGTGCCCGGGACAGGGGGCTTGGATCACCCCTCCACTTT